Below, 8 T cell receptor beta chains from the same sample are listed, as sequenced in a study of cytomegalovirus exposure and HLA in healthy donors (dated 2017 in TCRdb). The library was built by means of the immunoSEQ multiplex PCR assay. The multiplex PCR relied on a mix of 60 forward primers for TCR Vbeta segments and 13 reverse primers for TCR Jbeta segments. TCRdb stores this immuneACCESS table with in-frame sequences only. Part of the clones is absent; in the studies checked, under half of the shortfall reflects unresolved V genes, and no reason is known for the rest. The table for this sample lists roughly 69,000 clones. The top ten clones comprise 1.5% to 2% of the sample. The sequencing input was PBMCs. The receptors shown here come from a woman aged 25 to 39 in good health and CMV-seronegative.

Note on this clone: An end of the junction does not agree with germline; a read error may underlie this. The CDR3: CASSLEGLEINTEAFF. DNA of the CDR3: TGTGCCAGCAGCCTAGAGGGGCTAGAAATTAACACTGAAGCTTTCTTT. The chain carries TRBV11-2 and TRBJ1-1; TRBD1 is a possible D gene (5 bases). Germline V CDR1 and CDR2: SGHAT, FQNNGV. The CDR3 contains 16 residues.

The chain is built from TRBV18 and TRBJ1-5; 8 bases are a match to TRBD1. V shed 3 bases and J 3 bases; nucleotides not matched to a gene: 1. The CDR3 has 14 residues. CDR1 is KGHSH, CDR2 LQKENI, per germline. This CDR3 is CASSPQGANQPQHF. CDR3 nucleotide sequence: TGTGCCAGCTCACCCCAGGGGGCCAATCAGCCCCAGCATTTT.

The chain uses TRBV5-1 and TRBJ1-6; D possibly corresponds to TRBD1 (6 bases). Germline CDR1 is SGHRS and CDR2 is YFSETQ. There are 16 residues in the CDR3. The ends were cut back, 0 bases at V and 9 bases at J, with 16 bases in the middle. The chain's CDR3 is CASSLVGDIVISPLHF. The CDR3, as DNA: TGCGCCAGCAGCTTGGTAGGGGACATCGTTATTTCACCCCTCCACTTT.

On this clone itself: One end of the junction varies from germline; a read error may be responsible. The chain recombines TRBV7-7 with TRBJ2-7, with TRBD1 matching over 10 bases. From germline, CDR1 is SSHAT and CDR2 FNYEAQ (reference sequence). There are 15 residues in the CDR3. Here the CDR3 DNA reads TGTGCTAGCAGCTTGGGGACAGGGGTTTCCTACGAGCAGTACTTC. Its protein product is CASSLGTGVSYEQYF. The variable domain in full, completed from reference TRBV7-7 and TRBJ2-7, reads GAGVSQSPRYKVTKRGQDVTLRCDPISSHATLYWYQQALGQGPEFLTYFNYEAQPDKSGLPSDRFSAERPEGSISTLTIQRTEQRDSAMYRCASSLGTGVSYEQYFGPGTRLTVT.

The chain employs TRBV27 and TRBJ1-1; D is possibly TRBD1 (6 bases). The germline V gene has CDR1 MNHEY and CDR2 SMNVEV (reference sequence). Trimming removed 5 bases from V and 2 bases from J, with 15 bases in between. The CDR3 runs to 15 residues. The CDR3 nucleotides read TGTGCCAGCAGTCCAAACACAGGGATAAACACTGAAGCTTTCTTT. Translated, it gives CASSPNTGINTEAFF.

The chain links TRBV6-5 to TRBJ1-5; D remains ambiguous. The CDR3 is 14 amino acids. V dropped 4 bases and J dropped 2 bases, with 9 bases sitting between them. The V gene's germline CDR1 is MNHEY and CDR2 SVGAGI. CDR3 nucleotides: TGTGCCAGCAGTTCGCTCGGGGGCAATCAGCCCCAGCATTTT. Encoded protein: CASSSLGGNQPQHF.

The V call is TRBV5-4, the J call TRBJ1-5; D might be TRBD1 (5 bases). CDR1 is SGHNT, CDR2 YYREEE, per germline (reference sequence). The CDR3 is made up of 15 amino acids. V lost 0 bases to trimming and J lost 0 bases, with 7 bases between them. CDR3 in DNA: TGTGCCAGCAGCTTGGAAGGGGATAGCAATCAGCCCCAGCATTTT. This gives the protein CASSLEGDSNQPQHF.

Turning to this clone: The junction differs from germline at one of its ends, possibly a read error. The chain carries TRBV4-3 and TRBJ1-5; the match to TRBD1 covers 7 bases. Germline V gives CDR1 LGHNA, CDR2 YSLEER. The CDR3 has 14 amino acids. CDR3 nucleotide sequence: TGCGCCAGCAGCCAAGGACAGGGCAGGCAGCACCAGCATTTT. Amino acids: CASSQGQGRQHQHF.